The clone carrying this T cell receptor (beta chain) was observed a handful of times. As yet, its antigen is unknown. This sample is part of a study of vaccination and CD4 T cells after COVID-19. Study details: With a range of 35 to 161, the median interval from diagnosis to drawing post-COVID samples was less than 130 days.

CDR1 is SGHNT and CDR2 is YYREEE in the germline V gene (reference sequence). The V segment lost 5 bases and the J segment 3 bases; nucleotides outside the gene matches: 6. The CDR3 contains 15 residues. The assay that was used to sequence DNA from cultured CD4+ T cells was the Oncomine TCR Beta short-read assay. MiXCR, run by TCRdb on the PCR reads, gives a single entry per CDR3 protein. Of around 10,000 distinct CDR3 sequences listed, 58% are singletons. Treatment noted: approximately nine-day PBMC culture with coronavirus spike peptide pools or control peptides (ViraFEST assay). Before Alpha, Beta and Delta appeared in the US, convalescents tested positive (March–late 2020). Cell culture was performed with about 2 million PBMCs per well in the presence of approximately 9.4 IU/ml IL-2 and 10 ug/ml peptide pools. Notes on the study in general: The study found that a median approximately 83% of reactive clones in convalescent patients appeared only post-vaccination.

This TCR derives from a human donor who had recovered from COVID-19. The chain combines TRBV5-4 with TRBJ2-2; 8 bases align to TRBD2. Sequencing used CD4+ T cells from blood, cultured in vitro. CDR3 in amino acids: CASSTTSVYTGELFF. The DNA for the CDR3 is TGTGCCAGCAGTACGACTAGCGTATACACCGGGGAGCTGTTTTTT.